Listed below are T cell receptor beta chains from one sample, sequenced in a study of T cells after yellow fever vaccination. TCRdb re-called the 5' RACE reads through MiXCR, storing one row per CDR3 protein. The sample holds some 320,000 distinct CDR3 sequences, roughly 4% seen once. This sample comprised PBMCs, obtained 5 days after the yellow fever booster vaccination. These receptors all come from a young man who received the YFV17D yellow fever vaccine. Each CDR3 is given with its conserved first and last residue. The D gene is left open where the match is weak. Size is stated for part of the rows, as once, few or many counts, or as a class when the clone is expanded.

CDR3nt	CDR3aa	v_gene	d_gene	j_gene	abundance
TGTGCCAGCAGTTACTCGGGACAGGGAAGTTCACCCCTCCACTTT	CASSYSGQGSSPLHF	TRBV6-5	TRBD1	TRBJ1-6	few
TGCGCCAGCAGCTTTTTGGGGGACTCTGGAAACACCATATATTTT	CASSFLGDSGNTIYF	TRBV5-1	-	TRBJ1-3	few
TGCGCCAGCAGCCAACCGGGGGGGCTGGACAATGAGCAGTTCTTC	CASSQPGGLDNEQFF	TRBV4-3	TRBD2	TRBJ2-1	many
TGTGCCAGCAGTGAAGTTGTGGCAGCAGAGACCCAGTACTTC	CASSEVVAAETQYF	TRBV25-1	-	TRBJ2-5	-
TGTGCCAGCAGTTACGACAGGGAAGCTTTCTTT	CASSYDREAFF	TRBV2	-	TRBJ1-1	many
TGCAGTGGATCGACAGGGGTAACCGTTGAGCAGTTCTTC	CSGSTGVTVEQFF	TRBV20-1	TRBD1	TRBJ2-1	-
TGTGCCAGCAGATTCGAAGAGGGACAGGGGGACTATGGCTACACCTTC	CASRFEEGQGDYGYTF	TRBV6-1	TRBD1	TRBJ1-2	-
TGTGCCAGCAGTGAATCCGGACAGGCCGGGGAGCTGTTTTTT	CASSESGQAGELFF	TRBV25-1	TRBD1	TRBJ2-2	-
TGTGCCATCATTATAGACACGACCGGGGAGCTGTTTTTT	CAIIIDTTGELFF	TRBV10-3	-	TRBJ2-2	few
TGCAGCGTTGAAGATGGAGGGGAAAGCTCCTACGAGCAGTACTTC	CSVEDGGESSYEQYF	TRBV29-1	-	TRBJ2-7	few
TGCGCCAGCAGGACGACAGGGGACGGGGAGCTGTTTTTT	CASRTTGDGELFF	TRBV5-1	TRBD1	TRBJ2-2	many
TGTGCCAGCACCCCAGGGTTCCGGCAGCCCCAGCATTTT	CASTPGFRQPQHF	TRBV6-2/TRBV6-3	-	TRBJ1-5	-
TGTGCCAGCAGCTTAAAAGTAGGTCAGCCCCAGCATTTT	CASSLKVGQPQHF	TRBV5-6	-	TRBJ1-5	-
TGTGCCTGGGACTCCCAGCTCTCTGGAAACACCATATATTTT	CAWDSQLSGNTIYF	TRBV30	-	TRBJ1-3	few
TGTGCCAGCAGTCAGCAGGGAAGCTATGGCTACACCTTC	CASSQQGSYGYTF	TRBV3-1	-	TRBJ1-2	many
TGTGCCAGCAGTTTAAGGCCTACTAATGAAAAACTGTTTTTT	CASSLRPTNEKLFF	TRBV27	-	TRBJ1-4	-
TGTGCCAGCAGATCCACAGGGGGCAATCAGCCCCAGCATTTT	CASRSTGGNQPQHF	TRBV7-2	TRBD1	TRBJ1-5	-
TGTGCCAGCAGTTTTTCGACAGAGATCAACACTGAAGCTTTCTTT	CASSFSTEINTEAFF	TRBV6-5	-	TRBJ1-1	-
TGTGCCAGCAGCTTAGACGGACTAGCGAGTTTCACAGATACGCAGTATTTT	CASSLDGLASFTDTQYF	TRBV11-1	TRBD2	TRBJ2-3	few
TGTGCCAGCAGCTTGGGGACCGCATCCGGGGAGCTGTTTTTT	CASSLGTASGELFF	TRBV5-5	-	TRBJ2-2	-